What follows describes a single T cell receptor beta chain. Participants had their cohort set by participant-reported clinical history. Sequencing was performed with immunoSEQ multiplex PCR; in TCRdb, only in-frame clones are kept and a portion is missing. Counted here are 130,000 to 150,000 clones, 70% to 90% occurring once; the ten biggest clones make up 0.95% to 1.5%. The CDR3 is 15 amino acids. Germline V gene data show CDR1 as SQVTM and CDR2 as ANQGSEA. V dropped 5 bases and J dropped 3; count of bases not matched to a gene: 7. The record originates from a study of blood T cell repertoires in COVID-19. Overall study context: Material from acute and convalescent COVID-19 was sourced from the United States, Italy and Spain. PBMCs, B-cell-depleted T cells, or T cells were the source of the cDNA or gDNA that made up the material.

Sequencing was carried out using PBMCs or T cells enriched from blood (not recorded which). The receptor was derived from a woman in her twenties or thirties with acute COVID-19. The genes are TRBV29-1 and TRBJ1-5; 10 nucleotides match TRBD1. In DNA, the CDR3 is TGCAGCGTTAGTTCCGGGACAGGGGTCAATCAGCCCCAGCATTTT. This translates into CSVSSGTGVNQPQHF.